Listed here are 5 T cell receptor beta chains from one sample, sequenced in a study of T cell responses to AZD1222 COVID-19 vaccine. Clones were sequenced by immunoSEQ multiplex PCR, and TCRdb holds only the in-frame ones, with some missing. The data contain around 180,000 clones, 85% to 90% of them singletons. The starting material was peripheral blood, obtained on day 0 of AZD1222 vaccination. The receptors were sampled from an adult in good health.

CDR3 protein: CASSQGGSGPSYEQYF. CDR3 nucleotides: TGTGCCAGCAGCCAGGGAGGTAGCGGGCCCTCCTACGAGCAGTACTTC. The genes are TRBV4-2 and TRBJ2-7, with 7 positions matching TRBD2. The CDR3 extends over 16 amino acids. V dropped 3 bases and J dropped 0; count of bases not matched to a gene: 8. Germline loops: CDR1 LGHNA, CDR2 YNFKEQ.

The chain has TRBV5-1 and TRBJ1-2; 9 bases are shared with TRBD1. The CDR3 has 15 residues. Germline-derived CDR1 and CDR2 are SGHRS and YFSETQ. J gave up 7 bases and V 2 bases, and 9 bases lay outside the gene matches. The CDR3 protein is CASSFQAGQGAGYTF. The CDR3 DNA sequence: TGCGCCAGCAGCTTCCAAGCGGGACAGGGTGCTGGCTACACCTTC.

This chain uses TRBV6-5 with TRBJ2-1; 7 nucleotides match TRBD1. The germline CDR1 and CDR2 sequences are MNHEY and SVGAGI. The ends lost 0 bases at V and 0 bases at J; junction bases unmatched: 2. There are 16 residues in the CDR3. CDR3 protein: CASSYSTGSSYNEQFF. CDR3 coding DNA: TGTGCCAGCAGTTACTCGACAGGGAGCTCCTACAATGAGCAGTTCTTC.

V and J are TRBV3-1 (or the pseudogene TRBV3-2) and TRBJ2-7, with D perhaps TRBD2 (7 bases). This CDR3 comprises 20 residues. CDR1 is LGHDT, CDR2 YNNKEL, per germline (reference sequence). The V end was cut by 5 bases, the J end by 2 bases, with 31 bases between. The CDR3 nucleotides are TGTGCCAGCAGCTTTTCAAATGACAGGACTGATAGCGGGTCGACCTACGAGCAGTACTTC. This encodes CASSFSNDRTDSGSTYEQYF.

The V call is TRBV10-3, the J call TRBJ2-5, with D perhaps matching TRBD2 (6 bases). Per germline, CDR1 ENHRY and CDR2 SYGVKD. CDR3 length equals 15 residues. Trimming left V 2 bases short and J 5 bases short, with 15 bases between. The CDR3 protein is CAISEGTGVLETQYF. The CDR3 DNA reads TGTGCCATCAGTGAGGGAACGGGGGTGTTGGAGACCCAGTACTTC.